This TCR beta chain was sequenced for a study of T cell responses to AZD1222 COVID-19 vaccine. Assay used: immunoSEQ multiplex PCR; TCRdb lists only in-frame clones, some missing. The data hold roughly 100,000 clones, with 75% to 95% observed a single time. Study results and limitations: Only a handful of individuals given AZD1222 were seropositive at baseline. Across the whole spike, CD4 TCRs peaked at regions 160-218 and 743-854.

The V end was cut by 0 bases, the J end by 7 bases, with 16 bases between. The CDR3 length is 16 residues. From germline, CDR1 is LNHNV and CDR2 YYDKDF (reference sequence). Points on this clone: What it binds is not known.

The sequenced sample was peripheral blood, obtained on day 0 of AZD1222 vaccination. The TCR comes from an adult in good health. V usage is TRBV15 and J usage is TRBJ2-1, with D maybe TRBD2 (6 bases). This CDR3 is CATSRDRAVRGNEQFF. In DNA form, the CDR3 reads TGTGCCACCAGCAGAGATCGGGCGGTTCGGGGGAATGAGCAGTTCTTC.